This T cell receptor beta chain appears in the sequencing data of a study of technical replicates of blood from a handful of donors (dated by TCRdb to about 2017). The library was prepared using the immunoSEQ multiplex PCR assay. In TCRdb, the immuneACCESS table is reduced to in-frame sequences with V and J assigned. These tables do not hold every clone; where another copy was compared, an unresolved V gene accounts for under half, and the others remain unexplained. The sample profile shows tens of thousands of clones; about 97% of them were found once. The top ten clonotypes cover 0.25% to 0.35% of the sample. Details on this clone: There is no known antigen for this receptor. The record has no base qualities; no much larger clone is one base away.

Reading from cysteine to phenylalanine, the CDR3 counts 16 amino acids. The CDR3 DNA has 48 bases and is translated from base 1. Relative to germline, V is missing 1 base and J is missing 6 bases, with 9 bases of the junction outside any gene match. Looking up the germline V gene (reference sequence) yields CDR1 PRHDT and CDR2 FYEKMQ. This sequence uses TRBV13 and TRBJ2-1, and 7 junction bases match TRBD1. Sequenced input: T cells isolated from PBMCs. This clonotype originated in a human donor in good health. The DNA sequence is given as TGTGCCAGCAGCTTAGTGACAGGGAGATGGGGCAATGAGCAGTTCTTC. Its amino acids are CASSLVTGRWGNEQFF.